Following are 7 T cell receptor beta chains from one sample sequenced in a study of blood T cell repertoires in COVID-19. Only in-frame clones appear in the TCRdb table, and some are missing; sequencing was by immunoSEQ multiplex PCR. The sample has 300,000 to 350,000 clones, 75% to 95% seen once. Sequencing input: peripheral blood. All receptors derive from a woman aged 25 to 45 with COVID-19, enrolled during active disease.

V gene TRBV10-3 combines with J gene TRBJ2-3, with 13 bases lining up with TRBD2. CDR1 and CDR2 (germline): ENHRY, SYGVKD. CDR3 length: 17 residues. V lost 3 bases, J lost 1 base, and 4 bases stayed unmatched. CDR3 sequence: CAISDWTSGSGTDTQYF. CDR3 nucleotides: TGTGCCATCAGTGACTGGACTAGCGGGAGTGGCACAGATACGCAGTATTTT.

In DNA form, the CDR3 reads TGTGCCAGCAGCTTAGGCGGGGTTCAGCCCCAGCATTTT. Protein sequence: CASSLGGVQPQHF. V is TRBV13 and J is TRBJ1-5; D unclear. Trimming removed 0 bases at V and 6 bases at J, with 6 bases between. From germline, CDR1 is PRHDT and CDR2 FYEKMQ (reference sequence). The CDR3 contains 13 residues.

The chain couples TRBV6-5 to TRBJ1-1; D ambiguous. V was cut by 1 base and J by 2 bases, with 11 bases left in between. Germline values: CDR1 MNHEY, CDR2 SVGAGI. The CDR3 consists of 15 residues. The CDR3, as DNA: TGTGCCAGCAGTTACTGGGCAGCCCGAAACACTGAAGCTTTCTTT. This codes for CASSYWAARNTEAFF.

This chain connects TRBV19 to TRBJ2-7, with TRBD1 identical over 8 bases. The CDR3 is made up of 14 amino acids. After removal of 6 bases from V and 0 bases from J, the junction contained 4 bases not matched to a gene. Germline V gene data show CDR1 as LNHDA and CDR2 as SQIVND (reference sequence). CDR3 protein: CASSRTGRSYEQYF. The CDR3 DNA follows: TGTGCCAGTAGCCGGACAGGGCGCTCCTACGAGCAGTACTTC.

This CDR3 reads CSVGQGYGYTF. CDR3 sequence (DNA): TGCAGCGTTGGACAGGGCTATGGCTACACCTTC. The chain couples TRBV29-1 to TRBJ1-2; 7 nucleotides line up with TRBD1. V lost 4 bases and J lost 4; bases outside the gene matches: 0. This CDR3 contains 11 residues. CDR1 and CDR2 (germline): SQVTM, ANQGSEA.

V is TRBV30 and J is TRBJ2-5; 11 bases map to TRBD2. The germline V gene encodes CDR1 GTSNPN and CDR2 SVGIG (reference sequence). This CDR3 is 16 amino acids long. V was clipped by 1 base and J by 5 bases; unmatched bases: 9. The CDR3 region is CAWSGLAGGRGETQYF. CDR3 DNA: TGTGCCTGGAGTGGGCTAGCGGGAGGCCGGGGGGAGACCCAGTACTTC.

This rearrangement joins TRBV7-3 to TRBJ1-1, with unresolved D. This CDR3 has 13 amino acids. CDR1 SGHTA and CDR2 FQGTGA come from the germline V gene. V was cut by 4 bases and J by 0 bases, with 6 bases left in between. CDR3 sequence: CASSSVLNTEAFF. The CDR3 DNA sequence: TGTGCCAGCAGCTCAGTGTTGAACACTGAAGCTTTCTTT.